This entry lists 5 T cell receptor beta chains sequenced from one sample in a study of Tregs in tolerant kidney transplant recipients. Here immunoSEQ multiplex PCR was the method, and the copy in TCRdb shows in-frame clones only, minus some. The profile shows roughly 99,000 clones, 93% of them singletons. The input for sequencing was CD4+ T cells from blood, taken before the transplant. Source of these receptors: a human donor who received a combined kidney and bone marrow transplant.

The chain links TRBV6-5 to TRBJ2-7, with 7 nucleotides matching TRBD2. The junction had 12 bases not matched to a gene; V was cut back by 4 bases and J by 3 bases. Per germline, CDR1 MNHEY and CDR2 SVGAGI. This CDR3 has 16 residues. For the CDR3, the DNA is TGTGCCAGCAGTTCCCGTTGGGAGGGTCATGACTACGAGCAGTACTTC. Its protein product is CASSSRWEGHDYEQYF.

This clone was recorded once. The chain employs TRBV19 and TRBJ1-1, with D possibly being TRBD1 (6 bases). Looked up from germline, CDR1 is LNHDA and CDR2 is SQIVND (reference sequence). Trimming removed 4 bases at V and 3 bases at J, with 12 bases between. This CDR3 region has 14 residues. In DNA form, the CDR3 reads TGTGCCAGTAGTACCAGGGGAGCCTACACTGAAGCTTTCTTT. Its translation is CASSTRGAYTEAFF.

The chain uses TRBV4-1 and TRBJ1-4; 9 positions match TRBD1. Per germline, CDR1 MGHRA and CDR2 YSYEKL. The CDR3 has 16 amino acids. Unmatched junction bases numbered 8, after V lost 1 base and J lost 8 bases. CDR3 protein: CASSQVSGTGREKLFF. The CDR3 nucleotides are TGCGCCAGCAGCCAAGTTTCCGGGACAGGGAGGGAAAAACTGTTTTTT.

Remarks on this clone: In the same sample, other DNA sequences code for this CDR3. The chain has TRBV30 and TRBJ1-6, with D unresolved. The CDR3 extends over 15 amino acids. Germline CDR1 reads GTSNPN; CDR2 reads SVGIG (reference sequence). The ends were cut back, 4 bases at V and 4 bases at J, with 14 bases in the middle. The chain's CDR3 is CAWTPLQAYNSPLHF. CDR3 nucleotides: TGTGCCTGGACCCCACTGCAAGCGTATAATTCACCCCTCCACTTT.

The J gene is TRBJ1-2, the V gene TRBV9, with 8 bases aligning to TRBD1. Germline V gives CDR1 SGDLS, CDR2 YYNGEE. J gave up 2 bases and V 2 bases, and 5 bases lay outside the gene matches. The CDR3 sequence is 15 residues long. The CDR3 nucleotides read TGTGCCAGCAGCGTCTTTACAGGGGGGAACTATGGCTACACCTTC. This gives the protein CASSVFTGGNYGYTF.